The present T cell receptor beta chain was sequenced within a study of PD-1 blockade in classical Hodgkin lymphoma. Looked up from germline, CDR1 is SEHNR and CDR2 is FQNEAQ (reference sequence). V dropped 3 bases and J dropped 1; count of bases not matched to a gene: 7. CDR3 size: 16 residues. The time point: cycle 4 day 1 (C4D1), after around six weeks of nivolumab. Each patient's relapse followed autologous stem cell transplantation, and brentuximab vedotin exposure varied. Sequencing was performed with immunoSEQ multiplex PCR; in TCRdb, only in-frame clones are kept and a portion is missing. The table records about 16,000 clones, less than 75% of them present only once.

Material: peripheral blood mononuclear cells (PBMCs), obtained before the fourth cycle of nivolumab. The chain joins TRBV7-9 to TRBJ1-2, with 8 bases matching TRBD1. The receptor's source is a human donor with classical Hodgkin lymphoma. This CDR3 is CASSFDGTGFNYGYTF. The CDR3 DNA sequence: TGTGCCAGCAGCTTTGACGGGACAGGCTTTAACTATGGCTACACCTTC.